The clone carrying this TCR beta chain was seen once. No antigen is known for it. TCRdb keeps only in-frame clones here, not all; method: immunoSEQ multiplex PCR. Among 2 million to 2.5 million clones listed, 85% to 95% were seen once. This sample is drawn from a study of shared clonotypes between healthy human individuals. For the study at large: For every donor, three CD4 naive, three CD4 memory, two CD8 naive and one CD8 memory plates were used. Overall study findings and caveats: Investigators collected only blood, and repertoires in tissues likely differ. Incompleteness in sorted-subset sequencing, despite large depth, was shown by rarefaction. The generation probabilities recorded for non-shared clonotypes fell below those of clonotypes shared by all four donors.

This CDR3 region has 13 residues. V lost 5 bases, J lost 1 base, and 8 bases lay in between. Per the germline V gene, CDR1 is SEHNR and CDR2 is FQNEAQ (reference sequence). The sample was naive CD4+ T cells from PBMCs. Subset indicated: CD45RA+ positively selected. The source is a man younger than 30 in good health. Some clones in this sample may be carry-over from other donors' samples. The rearrangement uses TRBV7-9 and TRBJ1-2, with D perhaps TRBD1 (6 bases). Written as DNA, the CDR3 is TGTGCCAGCAGCGCACAGGGTAACTATGGCTACACCTTC. This translates into CASSAQGNYGYTF.